This TCR beta chain was obtained from a study of blood T cells in healthy people across ages. Notes on the study in general: TCR beta diversity was tightly associated with the proportion of naive T cells.

V was pared by 7 bases and J by 9 bases, with 10 bases of the junction left unmatched. This CDR3 spans 15 amino acids. Germline lookup yields CDR1 MDHEN and CDR2 SYDVKM. Regarding this clonotype: Antigen: not known.

The use of a sample-barcoded 5' primer and a J-beta primer mix characterized a second PCR of roughly 6 to 11 cycles. Each sample provided no less than 2.5 million CDR3-containing paired-end reads. TCRdb passed the 5' RACE reads through MiXCR, listing each CDR3 protein once. The sample shows roughly 1.5 million distinct CDR3 sequences, roughly 43% of them seen only once. Isolation yielded PBMCs, at least 7 million per sample, in every case. Each sample provided at least 6 micrograms of extracted total RNA. This chain joins TRBV28 and TRBJ2-1; 12 bases line up with TRBD1. The TCR comes from a woman aged 18-30 years in good health. The sample taken for sequencing was blood. The DNA of the CDR3 is TGTGCCAGCAACTCCGGGACAGGGGGCTCGGGTGAGCAGTTCTTC. Translation: CASNSGTGGSGEQFF. Looking up the rest from reference TRBV28 and TRBJ2-1 gives the full variable domain: DVKVTQSSRYLVKRTGEKVFLECVQDMDHENMFWYRQDPGLGLRLIYFSYDVKMKEKGDIPEGYSVSREKKERFSLILESASTNQTSMYLCASNSGTGGSGEQFFGPGTRLTVL.